This T cell receptor beta chain was profiled in a study of OX40 agonist ivuxolimab in advanced cancers. Study-wide background: Ivuxolimab, an agonistic anti-OX40 (CD134) antibody, was given to patients. Having had anti-PD-1, anti-PD-L1 or anti-CTLA-4 therapy before was allowed, and over 35% had some.

Assay used: immunoSEQ multiplex PCR; TCRdb lists only in-frame clones, some missing. The sample includes 15,000 to 20,000 clones, over 70% of them seen just once. The CDR3 sequence is 14 residues long. Per the germline V gene, CDR1 is MNHEY and CDR2 is SMNVEV (reference sequence). Trimming pared 3 bases from V and 2 bases from J, leaving 11 bases between. Notes on the study in general: CD4+ and CD8+ blood T cells expanded clonally by week 6 at 0.1 to 3.0 mg/kg.

A remark on this clone: Antigen specificity is unknown.

Sample: CD4+ or CD8+ T cells sorted from blood, taken in a trial of the OX40 agonist ivuxolimab. The gene calls are TRBV27 and TRBJ2-7; the D gene is possibly TRBD1 (6 bases). The sequence derives from an adult with an advanced solid tumor such as melanoma, head and neck, liver or kidney cancer. The CDR3 spells CASSFIRDTYEQYF. The CDR3 bases are TGTGCCAGCAGTTTCATCCGGGACACCTACGAGCAGTACTTC.